This T cell receptor beta chain was retrieved from a study of blood T cell repertoires in COVID-19. Whole-study context: COVID-19 samples from acute and convalescent phases originated in the United States, Italy and Spain. T cells, B-cell-depleted T cells, or PBMCs supplied cDNA or gDNA.

Per the germline V gene, CDR1 is SGHRS and CDR2 is YFSETQ. CDR3 size: 17 residues. V dropped 1 base and J dropped 5; count of bases not matched to a gene: 14. Per the original methods: The authors estimated nucleated cell counts from reference gene primer amplification. Only in-frame clones appear in the TCRdb table, and some are missing; sequencing was by immunoSEQ multiplex PCR. Clone size and V and J calls were adopted from that table, with D and trimming inferred from the DNA. Seen here are 200,000 to 300,000 clones, 84% observed once, and the top ten hold around 9.2%. The chain uses TRBV5-1 and TRBJ2-7; TRBD2 agrees at 8 bases. The origin of this receptor is a human donor in a cohort sampled during active COVID-19. Sequencing was performed on peripheral blood. The CDR3, as DNA: TGCGCCAGCAGCTTGCGTAGCGGCGGGGGGTCGATCCACGAGCAGTACTTC. The encoded protein is CASSLRSGGGSIHEQYF.